The 13 T cell receptor beta chains presented below share a single source sample, sequenced in a study of blood T cell repertoires in COVID-19. Repertoires were generated with immunoSEQ multiplex PCR, while TCRdb's copy carries only in-frame clones and drops some. The sample includes hundreds of thousands of clones, about nine tenths of them seen just once. Specimen: peripheral blood. The receptors here all came from a man aged 18 to 35 with active or convalescent COVID-19.

V gene TRBV7-9 combines with J gene TRBJ1-2; D unclear. The ends were cut back, 1 base at V and 7 bases at J, with 10 bases in the middle. This CDR3 region has 13 residues. Germline values: CDR1 SEHNR, CDR2 FQNEAQ (reference sequence). CDR3 nucleotide sequence: TGTGCCAGCAGCTTAGAATTCTCGGGTGGCTACACCTTC. Its protein is CASSLEFSGGYTF.

The chain links TRBV11-2 to TRBJ2-1, with 9 bases that match TRBD1. The V gene's germline CDR1 is SGHAT and CDR2 FQNNGV. This CDR3 contains 15 residues. V lost 2 bases to trimming and J lost 6 bases; unmatched junction nucleotides: 5. The chain's CDR3 is CASSLTGQGGNEQFF. The CDR3 bases are TGTGCCAGCAGCTTAACGGGACAGGGTGGCAATGAGCAGTTCTTC.

The chain employs TRBV13 and TRBJ2-2; D perhaps matches TRBD2 (5 bases). Trimming cost V 5 bases and J 5 bases, with 9 bases left between them. Per the germline V gene, CDR1 is PRHDT and CDR2 is FYEKMQ (reference sequence). This CDR3 is built from 13 residues. The CDR3: CASSRRGTGELFF. The CDR3 DNA follows: TGTGCCAGCAGCCGCCGGGGTACCGGGGAGCTGTTTTTT.

The chain's CDR3 is CASSLDPANSWEQFF. DNA for the CDR3: TGTGCCAGCAGCCTAGACCCAGCGAACTCTTGGGAGCAGTTCTTC. The chain is built from TRBV3-1 (or the pseudogene TRBV3-2) and TRBJ2-1, with D uncertain. In germline, CDR1 is LGHDT, CDR2 YNNKEL (reference sequence). The CDR3 has 15 residues. Trimming took 4 bases from V and 10 from J, leaving 20 bases between them.

The J gene is TRBJ2-5, the V gene TRBV29-1; 10 nucleotides agree with TRBD2. The CDR3 is made up of 14 amino acids. The J segment lost 5 bases and the V segment lost 7 bases, leaving 10 bases of the junction unmatched. CDR1 and CDR2 from the germline V gene are SQVTM and ANQGSEA. CDR3: CSAGGLASSETQYF. The CDR3 DNA sequence: TGCAGCGCCGGGGGACTAGCGAGTAGTGAGACCCAGTACTTC.

This clone was counted a few times. The gene calls are TRBV5-1 and TRBJ2-2; 8 positions match TRBD2. This CDR3 contains 14 residues. Per the germline V gene, CDR1 is SGHRS and CDR2 is YFSETQ. V shed 0 bases and J 6 bases; nucleotides not matched to a gene: 1. Here the CDR3 DNA reads TGCGCCAGCAGCTTGGCTAGCGGGCCCGGGGAGCTGTTTTTT. It yields the protein CASSLASGPGELFF.

CDR3 amino acids: CASSQGDSPTQYF. The CDR3 DNA follows: TGTGCCAGCAGCCAAGGCGACAGCCCAACCCAGTATTTT. The rearrangement uses TRBV14 and TRBJ2-3; possible D gene TRBD1, 5 bases. The CDR3 length is 13 residues. V dropped 1 base and J dropped 12 bases, with 14 bases sitting between them. Germline V gene data show CDR1 as SGHDN and CDR2 as FVKESK.

CDR3: CASSPSPGGDYEQYF. Written as DNA, the CDR3 is TGTGCCAGCAGCCCCAGCCCGGGGGGCGATTACGAGCAGTACTTC. The V gene is TRBV9, the J gene TRBJ2-7, with D perhaps TRBD2 (7 bases). V lost 4 bases and J 4 bases, leaving 18 bases between the germline ends. The germline gives CDR1 SGDLS, CDR2 YYNGEE. The CDR3 spans 15 residues.

The chain links TRBV6-2 or TRBV6-3 to TRBJ2-7; possible D gene TRBD2, 6 bases. Looked up from germline, CDR1 is MNHEY and CDR2 is SVGEGT. The CDR3 runs to 17 residues. V gave up 0 bases and J gave up 2 bases, with 17 bases separating them. In DNA form, the CDR3 reads TGTGCCAGCAGTTACTCTATGGGCGGGGTCACTACCTACGAGCAGTACTTC. Protein sequence: CASSYSMGGVTTYEQYF.

The V call is TRBV7-2, the J call TRBJ2-1; D might be TRBD1 (5 bases). There are 14 residues in the CDR3. CDR1 SGHTA and CDR2 FQGNSA come from the germline V gene. V lost 3 bases, J lost 5 bases, and 11 bases lay in between. Written as DNA, the CDR3 is TGTGCCAGCAGCTTTACCTTACAGGACAATGAGCAGTTCTTC. Translated: CASSFTLQDNEQFF.

This clone was picked up a small number of times. The chain has TRBV19 and TRBJ2-7, with D unclear. V shed 3 bases and J shed 1 base, with 7 bases lying between them. Per germline, CDR1 LNHDA and CDR2 SQIVND (reference sequence). The CDR3 is made up of 13 amino acids. This chain's CDR3 is CASSMAPSYEQYF. In DNA, the CDR3 is TGTGCCAGTAGTATGGCACCGTCCTACGAGCAGTACTTC.

CDR3 coding DNA: TGTGCCAGCAGGCAGGGGCTTTCCACAGATACGCAGTATTTT. Its protein is CASRQGLSTDTQYF. The chain carries TRBV6-5 and TRBJ2-3; TRBD1 is a possible D gene (6 bases). Germline-derived CDR1 and CDR2 are MNHEY and SVGAGI. This CDR3 spans 14 amino acids. V lost 6 bases and J 2 bases, leaving 12 bases between the germline ends.

This clone has just one count. For the CDR3, the DNA is TGTGCCAGCAGTGAGTTCCCGGGACAGGGCTACGAGCAGTACTTC. Amino acid sequence: CASSEFPGQGYEQYF. The chain combines TRBV2 with TRBJ2-7; 9 bases are a match to TRBD1. V shed 3 bases, J shed 3 bases, and the junction held 6 bases outside the gene matches. The CDR3 consists of 15 residues. CDR1 and CDR2 from the germline V gene are SNHLY and FYNNEI.